The clone carrying this T cell receptor beta chain was seen only once. The germline gives CDR1 LNHDA, CDR2 SQIVND (reference sequence). This CDR3 comprises 15 residues. Trimming stripped 6 bases from V and 1 base from J, with 13 bases between. The data belong to a study of blood T cell repertoires in COVID-19. Study at large: COVID-19 samples from acute and convalescent phases originated in the United States, Italy and Spain. In each case, the material was cDNA or gDNA derived from T cells, B-cell-depleted T cells, or PBMCs.

The authors' processing: Cell counts per sample came from amplifying reference gene primers. Profiled with immunoSEQ multiplex PCR; TCRdb holds only in-frame clones, not every one. The V and J calls and clone size were taken over from that table, and D and trimming were inferred from the DNA. The table shows about 250,000 clones, with about 89% occurring only once. The origin of this receptor is a man in his thirties or forties with acute or convalescent COVID-19. The sample was peripheral blood. The chain is built from TRBV19 and TRBJ1-5; D is perhaps TRBD1 (6 bases). CDR3 sequence reads: CASRVQGWSNQPQHF. The DNA of the CDR3 is TGTGCCAGTAGAGTCCAGGGGTGGAGCAATCAGCCCCAGCATTTT.